This T cell receptor beta chain was found in a study of CD8 T cells in Susac syndrome. Peripheral blood CD8+ and CD4+ T cells were profiled by TCR beta sequencing. General observations from the study: None of the CD4+ T cell repertoires in Susac syndrome showed clonal expansion.

J gave up 7 bases and V 6 bases, and 22 bases lay outside the gene matches. Germline CDR1 MNHEY, CDR2 SVGEGT. The CDR3 is 19 residues long. A note on this clonotype: Antigen specificity is unknown.

It was with random hexamers that 0.5 to 1 ug RNA was reverse transcribed. Multiplex PCR with immunoSEQ amplified the TCR beta CDR3 across 54 Vbeta and 13 Jbeta. TCRdb ran MiXCR on the immunoSEQ multiplex PCR reads and lists one entry per CDR3 protein. The data contain tens of thousands of distinct CDR3 sequences, roughly 93% of them seen just once; the ten biggest clones take up roughly 0.16%. The chain is built from TRBV6-2 or TRBV6-3 and TRBJ1-5; 9 bases agree with TRBD1. This receptor was identified in a human donor with Susac syndrome. Sequenced sample: CD4+ T cells from PBMCs. The CDR3 spells CASRSGTGNTIAIKQPQHF. CDR3 coding DNA: TGTGCCAGCAGGTCAGGGACAGGGAATACCATAGCAATCAAACAGCCCCAGCATTTT.